This TCR beta chain was captured in a study of PD-1 blockade in classical Hodgkin lymphoma. General study points: With respect to the repertoire differences, their causes, possibly disease activity or prior therapy, remain undefined.

In every patient, relapse followed autologous stem cell transplantation, while exposure to brentuximab vedotin differed. Magnetic negative selection isolated CD8+ T cells from thawed PBMCs. Only in-frame clones appear in the TCRdb table, and some are missing; sequencing was by immunoSEQ multiplex PCR. The sample records several thousand clones, 82% being singletons. About this clone: Its specificity is not known.

The sequence was obtained from a human donor with classical Hodgkin lymphoma. The specimen comprised CD8+ T cells from blood, sampled at baseline.

As DNA, the CDR3 is TGTGCCAGCAGCCCCGGGGACAGCCTCTACGAGCAGTACTTC. Translated: CASSPGDSLYEQYF. V usage is TRBV7-9 and J usage is TRBJ2-7, with 7 bases aligning to TRBD1. This CDR3 region has 14 residues. CDR1 is SEHNR, CDR2 FQNEAQ, per germline (reference sequence). V gave up 5 bases and J gave up 3 bases; unmatched junction bases: 7.